This T cell receptor beta chain derives from a study of a mutant IDH1 vaccine in newly diagnosed glioma (dated by TCRdb to the early 2020s). For context, the study as a whole: Across visits V03 through V10, patients got a total of eight vaccinations, given in weeks 1, 3, 5, 7, 11, 15, 19 and 23. Vaccination was initiated 4-6 weeks after radiotherapy alone, or concurrently with temozolomide cycles in the chemotherapy-containing groups. Of the 25 to 40 patients who were treated, around 60% were male and about 40% were female, and the mean age was around 41 years. Before enrollment, patients had received standard therapy of radiotherapy alone, temozolomide alone, or radiochemotherapy with temozolomide; most received the combination. Peripheral blood was collected at six visits: V03 (baseline), V05, V07, V10, V12 and V13. For exploratory analyses, about two dozen treated patients had longitudinal TCRB deep sequencing done wherever samples were available.

The meaning of the sample's time point label: week 11, during vaccination. A 20-mer mutant IDH1 peptide at 300 micrograms in Montanide made up each vaccine dose, which was injected subcutaneously together with topical imiquimod. The donors had newly diagnosed IDH1-mutant astrocytomas of WHO grade 3 or 4 that showed loss of nuclear ATRX. The samples were drawn from NOA16, a multicentre, single-arm, open-label phase I trial in Germany that tested a mutant IDH1 peptide vaccine in humans for the first time. Genomic DNA for TCRB sequencing was extracted from EDTA blood using the DNeasy Blood and Tissue Kit. To prepare the library, the immunoSEQ multiplex PCR assay was applied. Following the manufacturer's protocol, the hsTCRB Kit was used to amplify rearranged TCR beta chain sequences. An Illumina MiSeq was used to sequence the TCRB libraries. As for how the authors treated the data: Demultiplexing, trimming and gene mapping were performed with the kit vendor's proprietary platform. Sourced from immuneACCESS, this table was stored by TCRdb with only in-frame sequences that have V and J called. A share of the clones is absent; for the studies checked, an unresolved V gene accounts for under half, and the remainder has no known explanation. Clone size and the V and J calls come from that table; the DNA yielded D and trimming. The sample table holds tens of thousands of clones, of which 75% to 85% were seen once. Of the sample, 5.9% falls within the top ten clones.

What the work shows at the level of the full study, not this receptor alone: PBMC samples for TCRB deep sequencing were selected based on availability. Pseudoprogression seemed to be unrelated to changes in the top peripheral T cell clonotypes found by TCRB sequencing. It was noted by the authors that analyses of patient blood samples could not be reproduced owing to sample limitations. Vaccine-induced immune responses across multiple MHC alleles were detected in 85% to 95% of patients.

This clone has just a few counts. Which antigen it targets is not known. Per-nucleotide qualities are absent, and no much larger clonotype sits a single base away. This clonotype originated in a man aged 50 or older with glioma. The source was PBMCs, collected from a glioma patient whose treatment included an IDH1 peptide vaccine.

The DNA sequence is as follows: TGTGCCAGCAGCTTAGAGACAGGCGAACCCTACGAGCAGTACTTC. This gives the protein CASSLETGEPYEQYF. The chain couples TRBV7-8 to TRBJ2-7, with TRBD1 perhaps the D gene, on 6 matching bases. Trimming costs V 1 base and J 2 bases, and their ends lie 12 bases apart. From its cysteine to its phenylalanine, the CDR3 spans 15 amino acids. Only the CDR3 portion is preserved as DNA: 45 bases, with reading frame beginning at the first base. Via the germline V gene, CDR1 is SGHVS and CDR2 FQNEAQ.